This TCR beta chain appears in the sequencing data of a study of beta chain features in type 1 diabetes. Study background: Cell yields, gender and age were comparable in patients and healthy donors.

In germline, CDR1 is SQVTM, CDR2 ANQGSEA. The CDR3 totals 12 residues. With 7 bases clipped from V and 8 bases from J, the junction kept 10 bases outside the gene matches. The study's findings and limits: Unsettled here was the matter of whether HLA type influences TCRB rearrangement. Sequencing from cDNA could over-represent high-TCR-expressing cells. All four CD4+ subsets of Type 1 diabetes patients contained TCRB CDR3s that were moderately but significantly shorter.

Only a few counts were recorded for this clone. Its antigen is unidentified. Naive, central memory, regulatory and stem cell-like memory cells within the CD4+ compartment were sorted using CD45RO/CCR7/CD25/CD127/CD95/CD27. The isolated RNA, all of it, was reverse transcribed, so expressed TCRB transcripts were what got sequenced. Profiling relied on immunoSEQ multiplex PCR, and the TCRdb table lists in-frame clones only, not all of them. The table has fewer than 300,000 clones, 11% seen once; the top ten hold approximately 0.015%. Sequenced input: naive CD4+ T cells from blood. This TCR came from a man between 25 and 39 years old with type 1 diabetes. This chain joins TRBV29-1 and TRBJ1-1; 7 nucleotides agree with TRBD1. The CDR3 coding sequence is TGCAGCGCTCGGTGGGGACAGCGAGAAGCTTTCTTT. It codes for CSARWGQREAFF.